This TCR beta chain emerged from a study of technical replicates of blood from a few donors (dated by TCRdb to the late 2010s). In its sample, this clone was seen once. The target of this receptor is not known. One base away there is no much larger clone; base qualities are not given. Library preparation employed the immunoSEQ multiplex PCR assay. The clones in this table, taken by TCRdb from immuneACCESS, are in-frame only. Not every clone is retained; where verified, under half of the shortfall comes from an unresolved V gene, and the cause of the rest is unknown. This sample has more than 80,000 clones in its table, and around 95% of those were observed once. The ten largest clones capture roughly 0.2% of the sample. The sample taken for sequencing was T cells isolated from PBMCs. The receptor was isolated from a human donor in good health.

The CDR3 here reads CTSSQDKDRDTSELNYGYTF. The DNA sequence is given as TGCACCAGCAGCCAAGATAAGGACAGGGATACCTCCGAATTAAACTATGGCTACACCTTC. The sequence joins TRBV1 to TRBJ1-2; the table names TRBD1, a call not compared with the DNA. TRBV1 is an annotated pseudogene. The CDR3 has 20 amino acids, counting the end cysteine and phenylalanine. Only CDR3 DNA is held: 60 bases, read in frame from base 1.